This T cell receptor (beta chain) stems from a study of memory CD4+ T cells and cytomegalovirus serostatus. Study context: Of the healthy Belgian adults, fewer than 10 were CMV seropositive and 24 seronegative. Study results and caveats: Of 150 to 200 reported CMV TCRbeta sequences, under 70 were found in memory CD4+ repertoires. The CMV-associated TCR signature appears largely within the CD4+ memory repertoire.

Single viable CD3+CD4+CD8-CD45RO+ cells were sorted as the memory CD4+ T cells. CMV serostatus came from serum IgG against pp150, pp28, p38, p52. This CDR3 is built from 13 residues. V lost 1 base and J lost 4, with 7 bases in between. CDR1 MGHDK and CDR2 SYGVNS come from the germline V gene. Here immunoSEQ multiplex PCR was the method, and the copy in TCRdb shows in-frame clones only, minus some. The sample holds about 59,000 clones; roughly three quarters are singletons and the top ten take about 0.95%. This clone was counted only a few times. The antigen is undetermined. The rearrangement links TRBV25-1 to TRBJ1-2; D gene uncertain. Sequencing was performed on memory CD4+ T cells from blood. The clonotype was recovered from an adult in good health and CMV-seronegative. CDR3 coding DNA: TGTGCCAGCAGTGAATCCCTAATCTATGGCTACACCTTC. It specifies CASSESLIYGYTF.